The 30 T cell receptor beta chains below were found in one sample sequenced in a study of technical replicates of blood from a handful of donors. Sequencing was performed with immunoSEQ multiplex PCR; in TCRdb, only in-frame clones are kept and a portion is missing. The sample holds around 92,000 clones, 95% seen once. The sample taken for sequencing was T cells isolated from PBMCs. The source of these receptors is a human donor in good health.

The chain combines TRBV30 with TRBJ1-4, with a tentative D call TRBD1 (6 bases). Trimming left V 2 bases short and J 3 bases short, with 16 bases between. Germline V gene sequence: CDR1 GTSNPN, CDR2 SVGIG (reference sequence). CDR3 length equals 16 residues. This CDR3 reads CAWSIGGAHANEKLFF. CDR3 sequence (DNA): TGTGCCTGGAGTATTGGGGGGGCACACGCTAATGAAAAACTGTTTTTT.

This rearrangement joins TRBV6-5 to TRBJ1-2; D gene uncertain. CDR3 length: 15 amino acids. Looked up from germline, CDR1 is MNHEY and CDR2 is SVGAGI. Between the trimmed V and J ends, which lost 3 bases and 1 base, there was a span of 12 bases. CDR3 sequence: CASSYIGVDNYGYTF. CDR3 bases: TGTGCCAGCAGTTATATAGGAGTAGATAACTATGGCTACACCTTC.

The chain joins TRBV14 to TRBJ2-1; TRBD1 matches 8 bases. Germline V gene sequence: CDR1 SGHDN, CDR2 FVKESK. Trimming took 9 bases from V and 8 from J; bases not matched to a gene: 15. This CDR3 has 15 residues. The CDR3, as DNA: TGTGCCAGGTGCGATAGGGACAGGCCTTTCCATGAGCAGTTCTTC. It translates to CARCDRDRPFHEQFF.

CDR3 DNA sequence: TGTGCCAGCAGCCGAAGACTAGCGGGCTCTGAGGAGCAGTACTTC. Translated, it gives CASSRRLAGSEEQYF. The chain has TRBV14 and TRBJ2-7, with TRBD2 identical over 10 bases. This CDR3 contains 15 residues. After removal of 4 bases from V and 7 bases from J, the junction contained 10 bases not matched to a gene. Germline values: CDR1 SGHDN, CDR2 FVKESK.

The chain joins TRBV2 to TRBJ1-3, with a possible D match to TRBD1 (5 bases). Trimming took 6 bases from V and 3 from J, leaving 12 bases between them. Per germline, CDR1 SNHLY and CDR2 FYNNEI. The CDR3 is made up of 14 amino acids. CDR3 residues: CASSAGTRGNTIYF. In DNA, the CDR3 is TGTGCCAGCAGCGCGGGGACTCGTGGAAACACCATATATTTT.

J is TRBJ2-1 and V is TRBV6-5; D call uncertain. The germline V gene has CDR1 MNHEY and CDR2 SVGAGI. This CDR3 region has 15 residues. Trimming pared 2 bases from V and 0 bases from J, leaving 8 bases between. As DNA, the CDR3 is TGTGCCAGCAGTTACCGCCCCAGCTCCTACAATGAGCAGTTCTTC. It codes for CASSYRPSSYNEQFF.

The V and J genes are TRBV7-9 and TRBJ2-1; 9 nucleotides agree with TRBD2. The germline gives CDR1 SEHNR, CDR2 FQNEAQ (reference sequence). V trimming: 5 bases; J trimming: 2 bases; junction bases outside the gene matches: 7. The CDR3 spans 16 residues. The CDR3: CASSLKRGVTYNEQFF. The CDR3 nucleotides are TGTGCCAGCAGCCTTAAGCGGGGGGTTACCTACAATGAGCAGTTCTTC.

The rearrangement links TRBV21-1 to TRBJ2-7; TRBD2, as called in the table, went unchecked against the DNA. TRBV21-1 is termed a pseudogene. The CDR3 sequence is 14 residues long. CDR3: CASSTRLAWFEQYF. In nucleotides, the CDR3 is TGTGCCAGCAGCACCAGACTAGCGTGGTTCGAGCAGTACTTC.

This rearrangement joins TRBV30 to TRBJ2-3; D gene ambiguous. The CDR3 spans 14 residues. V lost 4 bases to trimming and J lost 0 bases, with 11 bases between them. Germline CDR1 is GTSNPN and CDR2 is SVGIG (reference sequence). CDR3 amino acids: CAWTYSSSTDTQYF. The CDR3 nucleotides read TGTGCCTGGACCTACAGTTCTAGCACAGATACGCAGTATTTT.

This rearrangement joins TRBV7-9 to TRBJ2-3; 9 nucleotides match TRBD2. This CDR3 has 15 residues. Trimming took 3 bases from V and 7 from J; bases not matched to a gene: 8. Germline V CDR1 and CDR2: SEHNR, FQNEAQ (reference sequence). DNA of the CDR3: TGTGCCAGCAGCTTCGGGGCGGGGGGGCCCCATACGCAGTATTTT. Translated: CASSFGAGGPHTQYF.

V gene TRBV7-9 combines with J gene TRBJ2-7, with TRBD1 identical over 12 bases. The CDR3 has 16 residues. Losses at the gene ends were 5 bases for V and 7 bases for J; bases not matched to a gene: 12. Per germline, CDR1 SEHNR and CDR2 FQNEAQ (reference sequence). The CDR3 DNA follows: TGTGCCAGCAGCCTTAGTGTGGGACAGGGGGCTGGGGAGCAGTACTTC. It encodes CASSLSVGQGAGEQYF.

Written as DNA, the CDR3 is TGTAGCCATGGACTCTCCTACGAGCAGTACTTC. This sequence encodes CSHGLSYEQYF. The V call is TRBV28, the J call TRBJ2-7, with D possibly being TRBD2 (5 bases). Germline V CDR1 and CDR2: MDHEN, SYDVKM. The CDR3 spans 11 residues.

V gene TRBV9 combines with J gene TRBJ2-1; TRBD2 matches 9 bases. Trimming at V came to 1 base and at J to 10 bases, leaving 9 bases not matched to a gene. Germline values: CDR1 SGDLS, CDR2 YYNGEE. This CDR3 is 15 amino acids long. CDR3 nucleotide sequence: TGTGCCAGCAGCGTATTTGGCGGGGGGGCGGGAGAGCAGTTCTTC. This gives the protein CASSVFGGGAGEQFF.

CDR3 in DNA: TGTGCCAGCAGCTTATCACAAAGCACAGATACGCAGTATTTT. Protein sequence: CASSLSQSTDTQYF. This chain connects TRBV7-9 to TRBJ2-3, with D hard to call. This CDR3 region has 14 residues. Germline V gives CDR1 SEHNR, CDR2 FQNEAQ (reference sequence). Trimming removed 2 bases at V and 0 bases at J, with 6 bases between.

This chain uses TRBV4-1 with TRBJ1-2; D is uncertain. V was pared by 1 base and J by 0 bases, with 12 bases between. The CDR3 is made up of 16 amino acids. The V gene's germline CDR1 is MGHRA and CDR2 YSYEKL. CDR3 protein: CASSQGFRGANYGYTF. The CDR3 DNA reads TGCGCCAGCAGCCAAGGGTTCCGGGGAGCTAACTATGGCTACACCTTC.

CDR3 amino acids: CASSFTGINQPQHF. DNA of the CDR3: TGTGCCAGCAGCTTCACAGGGATTAATCAGCCCCAGCATTTT. This chain connects TRBV7-8 to TRBJ1-5; D might be TRBD1 (6 bases). CDR1 is SGHVS, CDR2 FQNEAQ, per germline. V was shortened by 3 bases and J by 4 bases, with 10 bases between the two germline ends. The CDR3 extends over 14 amino acids.

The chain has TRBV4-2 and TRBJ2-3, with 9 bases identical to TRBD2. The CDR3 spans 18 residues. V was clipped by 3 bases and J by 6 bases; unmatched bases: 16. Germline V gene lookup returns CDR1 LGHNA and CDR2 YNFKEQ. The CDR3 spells CASSHPGGLAAPGDTQYF. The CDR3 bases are TGTGCCAGCAGCCATCCGGGGGGACTAGCAGCCCCGGGGGATACGCAGTATTTT.

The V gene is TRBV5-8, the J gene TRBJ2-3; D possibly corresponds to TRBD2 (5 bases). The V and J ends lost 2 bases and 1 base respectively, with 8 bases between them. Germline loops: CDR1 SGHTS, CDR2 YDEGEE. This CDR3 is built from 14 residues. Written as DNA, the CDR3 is TGTGCCAGCAGCTTCGGAGCGGGCACAGATACGCAGTATTTT. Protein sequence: CASSFGAGTDTQYF. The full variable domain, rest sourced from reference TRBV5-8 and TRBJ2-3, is EAGVTQSPTHLIKTRGQQATLRCSPISGHTSVYWYQQALGLGLQFLLWYDEGEERNRGNFPPRFSGRQFPNYSSELNVNALELEDSALYLCASSFGAGTDTQYFGPGTRLTVL.

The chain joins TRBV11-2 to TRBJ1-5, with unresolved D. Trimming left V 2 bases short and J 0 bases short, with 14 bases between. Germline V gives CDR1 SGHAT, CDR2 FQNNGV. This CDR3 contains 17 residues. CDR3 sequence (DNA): TGTGCCAGCAGCTTACGCATGGACTCGAATAGCAATCAGCCCCAGCATTTT. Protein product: CASSLRMDSNSNQPQHF.

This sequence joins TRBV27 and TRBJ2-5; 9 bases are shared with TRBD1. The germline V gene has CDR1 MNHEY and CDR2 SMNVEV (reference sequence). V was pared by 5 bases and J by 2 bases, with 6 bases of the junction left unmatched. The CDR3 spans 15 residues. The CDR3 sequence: CASSKGQGMQETQYF. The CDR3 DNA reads TGTGCCAGCAGTAAGGGACAGGGAATGCAAGAGACCCAGTACTTC.

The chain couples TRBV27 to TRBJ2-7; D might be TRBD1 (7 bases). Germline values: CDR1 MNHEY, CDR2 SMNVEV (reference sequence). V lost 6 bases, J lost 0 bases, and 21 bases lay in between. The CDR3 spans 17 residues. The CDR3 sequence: CASSPRLGGGLSYEQYF. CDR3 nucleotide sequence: TGTGCCAGCAGCCCTAGATTAGGAGGGGGCCTCTCCTACGAGCAGTACTTC.

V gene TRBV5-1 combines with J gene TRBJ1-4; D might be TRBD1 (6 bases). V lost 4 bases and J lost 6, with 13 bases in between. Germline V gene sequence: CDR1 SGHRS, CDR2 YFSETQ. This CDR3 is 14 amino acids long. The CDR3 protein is CASSVSGVDEKLFF. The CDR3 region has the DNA TGCGCCAGCAGCGTCTCAGGGGTGGATGAAAAACTGTTTTTT.

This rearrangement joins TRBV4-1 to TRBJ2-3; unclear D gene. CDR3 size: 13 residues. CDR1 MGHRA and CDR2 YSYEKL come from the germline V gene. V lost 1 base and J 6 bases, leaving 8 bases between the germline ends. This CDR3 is CASSQVGSDTQYF. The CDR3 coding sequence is TGCGCCAGCAGCCAAGTGGGTAGCGATACGCAGTATTTT.

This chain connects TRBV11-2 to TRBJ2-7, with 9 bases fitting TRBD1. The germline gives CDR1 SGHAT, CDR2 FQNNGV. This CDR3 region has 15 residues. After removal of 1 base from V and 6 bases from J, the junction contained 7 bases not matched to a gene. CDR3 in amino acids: CASSLVGTGYREQYF. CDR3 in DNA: TGTGCCAGCAGCTTAGTTGGGACAGGGTACCGCGAGCAGTACTTC.

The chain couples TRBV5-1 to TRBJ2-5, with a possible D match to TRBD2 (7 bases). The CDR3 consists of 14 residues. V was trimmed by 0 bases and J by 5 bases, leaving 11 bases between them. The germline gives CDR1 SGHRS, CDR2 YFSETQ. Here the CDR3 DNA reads TGCGCCAGCAGCTTGGCGGGGGGCGGCGAGACCCAGTACTTC. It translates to CASSLAGGGETQYF.

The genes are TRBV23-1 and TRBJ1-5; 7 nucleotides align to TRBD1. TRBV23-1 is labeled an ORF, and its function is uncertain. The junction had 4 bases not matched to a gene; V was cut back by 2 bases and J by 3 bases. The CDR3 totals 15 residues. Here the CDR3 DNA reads TGCGCCAGCAGTCAACAGGGGGTATCCAATCAGCCCCAGCATTTT. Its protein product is CASSQQGVSNQPQHF.

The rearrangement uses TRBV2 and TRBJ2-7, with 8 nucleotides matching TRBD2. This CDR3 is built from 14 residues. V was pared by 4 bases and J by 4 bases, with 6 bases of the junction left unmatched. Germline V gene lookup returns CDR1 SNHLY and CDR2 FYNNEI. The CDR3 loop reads CASSAERERYEQYF. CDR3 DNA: TGTGCCAGCAGTGCGGAGCGGGAGCGGTACGAGCAGTACTTC. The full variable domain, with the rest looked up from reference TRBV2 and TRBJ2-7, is EPEVTQTPSHQVTQMGQEVILRCVPISNHLYFYWYRQILGQKVEFLVSFYNNEISEKSEIFDDQFSVERPDGSNFTLKIRSTKLEDSAMYFCASSAERERYEQYFGPGTRLTVT.

CDR3 residues: CASSLDIYEQYF. As DNA, the CDR3 is TGTGCCAGCAGTTTAGACATCTACGAGCAGTACTTC. The chain carries TRBV28 and TRBJ2-7; D gene ambiguous. V lost 2 bases and J lost 3, with 5 bases in between. The germline V gene has CDR1 MDHEN and CDR2 SYDVKM. CDR3 length equals 12 residues.

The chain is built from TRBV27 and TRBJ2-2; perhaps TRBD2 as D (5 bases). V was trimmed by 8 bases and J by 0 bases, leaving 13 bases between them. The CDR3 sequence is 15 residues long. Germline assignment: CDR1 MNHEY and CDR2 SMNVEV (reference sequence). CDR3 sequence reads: CASPSSGANTGELFF. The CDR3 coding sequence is TGTGCCAGCCCTTCGAGCGGAGCGAACACCGGGGAGCTGTTTTTT.

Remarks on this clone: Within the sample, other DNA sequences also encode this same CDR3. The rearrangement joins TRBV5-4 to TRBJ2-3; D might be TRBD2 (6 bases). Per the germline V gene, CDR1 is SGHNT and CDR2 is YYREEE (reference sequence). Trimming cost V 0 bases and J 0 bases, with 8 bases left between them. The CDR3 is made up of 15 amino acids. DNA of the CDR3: TGTGCCAGCAGCTTGGGCGGGGCTAGCACAGATACGCAGTATTTT. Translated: CASSLGGASTDTQYF.